This TCR beta chain appears in the sequencing data of a study of blood T cell repertoires in COVID-19. The overall study: Sites in the United States, Italy and Spain provided acute and convalescent COVID-19 samples. T cells, B-cell-depleted T cells, or PBMCs supplied cDNA or gDNA.

The CDR3 consists of 13 residues. Germline V gene data show CDR1 as GTSNPN and CDR2 as SVGIG (reference sequence). With V trimmed by 3 bases and J by 5 bases, 6 bases remained unmatched. Original processing methods: Reference gene primer amplification yielded estimated nucleated cell counts. Here immunoSEQ multiplex PCR was the method, and the copy in TCRdb shows in-frame clones only, minus some. The DNA was the basis for D and trimming; V, J and clone size are from that table. The table includes 85,000 to 90,000 clones, 80% detected once. V and J are TRBV30 and TRBJ2-5; 7 nucleotides match TRBD1. What was sequenced was peripheral blood. This receptor was obtained from a woman of 80 years or more with active or convalescent COVID-19. For the CDR3, the DNA is TGTGCCTGGAGCGAGGTGGACAGGGAGACCCAGTACTTC. This translates into CAWSEVDRETQYF.